This TCR beta chain derives from a study of shared clonotypes between healthy human individuals. V was clipped by 3 bases and J by 4 bases, with 19 bases between them. This CDR3 spans 17 amino acids. Germline V gene lookup returns CDR1 SGHDT and CDR2 YYEEEE. Clones were read by immunoSEQ multiplex PCR, and TCRdb kept only the in-frame ones, dropping some. The sample shows approximately 82,000 clones, roughly two thirds of them seen only once. The source material was memory CD8+ T cells sorted from blood. Subset of the sample: CD45RO+ cells pooled with CCR7-negative TemRA cells. The sequence came from a man younger than 45 in good health. This rearrangement joins TRBV5-6 to TRBJ1-4; D perhaps matches TRBD1 (6 bases). The CDR3 DNA reads as TGTGCCAGCAGCTCCCTCTCAGGGGCCGCTGATAATGAAAAACTGTTTTTT. Translated, it gives CASSSLSGAADNEKLFF.